A selection of T cell receptor beta chains follows, all from one sample in a study of cytomegalovirus exposure and HLA in healthy donors. Sequenced by immunoSEQ multiplex PCR; TCRdb stores in-frame clones only, minus some. The sample shows about 140,000 clones, less than 85% of them seen only once. The sequenced sample was PBMCs. Source of these receptors: a woman aged 50 to 60 in good health and CMV-seropositive. The CDR3 runs from the conserved cysteine through the conserved F or W. A D gene is named only where the DNA matches it firmly. Clone size is shown for a subset of rows, as once, few, many or a class of expanded clone.

TRBV6-5	12	NA	NA	TRBJ1-2	CASRTGLEGYTF	TGTGCCAGCAGAACAGGGTTAGAGGGCTACACCTTC
TRBV10-3	14	TRBD1	NA	TRBJ1-2	CAISVQGAAYGYTF	TGTGCCATCAGTGTACAGGGGGCGGCCTATGGCTACACCTTC
TRBV6-5	15	TRBD1	NA	TRBJ1-4	CASSPSRGSGEKLFF	TGTGCCAGCAGTCCGAGCAGGGGGTCCGGGGAAAAACTGTTTTTT
TRBV7-3	13	NA	NA	TRBJ2-1	CASTPAGSDEQFF	TGTGCCAGCACCCCCGCGGGGAGCGATGAGCAGTTCTTC
TRBV29-1	14	NA	NA	TRBJ1-1	CSVELARGNTEAFF	TGCAGCGTTGAATTGGCCAGGGGTAACACTGAAGCTTTCTTT
TRBV2	17	TRBD2	NA	TRBJ2-7	CASRPPKLAGKSYEQYF	TGTGCCAGCAGACCTCCTAAACTAGCGGGGAAATCCTACGAGCAGTACTTC
TRBV11-2	14	NA	NA	TRBJ1-2	CASSSLGSGPGYTF	TGTGCCAGCAGCTCTCTTGGGAGCGGTCCAGGCTACACCTTC
TRBV5-1	14	NA	NA	TRBJ2-3	CASSVDRSTDTQYF	TGCGCCAGCAGCGTGGACAGAAGCACAGATACGCAGTATTTT
TRBV19	12	NA	NA	TRBJ1-5	CASSQGNQPQHF	TGTGCCAGTAGTCAGGGCAATCAGCCCCAGCATTTT
TRBV29-1	12	NA	NA	TRBJ1-1	CSVTIMNTEAFF	TGCAGCGTAACTATCATGAACACTGAAGCTTTCTTT
TRBV28	16	NA	once	TRBJ2-3	CASSLISGSPTDTQYF	TGTGCCAGCAGCCTAATCTCAGGGTCCCCCACAGATACGCAGTATTTT
TRBV5-4	14	TRBD1	NA	TRBJ2-7	CASRDGTGTYEQYF	TGTGCCAGCAGGGATGGGACAGGGACCTACGAGCAGTACTTC
TRBV7-3	13	NA	NA	TRBJ1-1	CASSPRPRSEAFF	TGTGCCAGCAGCCCCCGTCCCCGGAGTGAAGCTTTCTTT
TRBV30	14	NA	NA	TRBJ1-5	CAWRKEGRRQPQHF	TGTGCCTGGAGGAAGGAGGGTCGGAGGCAGCCCCAGCATTTT
TRBV9	16	TRBD2	NA	TRBJ2-3	CASSGYSGGSTDTQYF	TGTGCCAGCAGCGGATATAGCGGGGGGTCCACAGATACGCAGTATTTT
TRBV28	13	TRBD1	NA	TRBJ2-3	CASSFRGIDTQYF	TGTGCCAGCAGTTTCAGGGGGATAGATACGCAGTATTTT
TRBV6-6	14	NA	NA	TRBJ1-1	CASSYQLQSTEAFF	TGTGCCAGCAGTTACCAGCTACAGAGTACTGAAGCTTTCTTT
TRBV21-1	16	NA	NA	TRBJ2-7	CASSKSYRETTYEQYF	TGTGCCAGCAGCAAAAGCTACCGGGAGACGACCTACGAGCAGTACTTC
TRBV10-3	13	NA	NA	TRBJ2-7	CAIRKQGSDEQYF	TGTGCCATCAGAAAACAGGGTTCCGACGAGCAGTACTTC
TRBV5-6	13	NA	NA	TRBJ1-2	CASSQTENYGYTF	TGTGCCAGCAGCCAGACAGAGAACTATGGCTACACCTTC
TRBV4-2	14	TRBD1	NA	TRBJ1-3	CASSHLDRENTIYF	TGTGCCAGCAGCCACCTGGACAGGGAGAACACCATATATTTT
TRBV2	15	TRBD1	NA	TRBJ1-6	CASSEAEGTGSPLHF	TGTGCCAGCAGTGAAGCAGAAGGGACAGGCTCACCCCTCCACTTT
TRBV18	15	NA	NA	TRBJ1-3	CASSPGEGRGNTIYF	TGTGCCAGCTCACCTGGTGAGGGCCGGGGAAACACCATATATTTT
TRBV19	15	NA	NA	TRBJ2-2	CASTNILGAGGELFF	TGTGCCAGTACCAACATTTTGGGGGCGGGCGGGGAGCTGTTTTTT
TRBV19	14	NA	once	TRBJ2-7	CASSNRGGLYEQYF	TGTGCCAGTAGCAACAGGGGGGGCCTCTACGAGCAGTACTTC
TRBV4-1	18	NA	NA	TRBJ2-2	CASSQERGIGSDTGELFF	TGCGCCAGCAGCCAAGAGCGAGGGATAGGTAGTGACACCGGGGAGCTGTTTTTT
TRBV5-6	14	NA	NA	TRBJ1-5	CASSLEGVNQPQHF	TGTGCCAGCAGCTTGGAGGGGGTCAATCAGCCCCAGCATTTT
TRBV7-3	13	TRBD1	NA	TRBJ2-1	CASSWDSYNEQFF	TGTGCCAGCAGTTGGGACAGTTACAATGAGCAGTTCTTC
TRBV6-5	15	TRBD2	NA	TRBJ2-7	CASSYSSGAPGEQYF	TGTGCCAGCAGTTACTCTAGCGGGGCCCCGGGCGAGCAGTACTTC
TRBV9	14	NA	NA	TRBJ2-7	CASSVEQGPYEQYF	TGTGCCAGCAGCGTAGAACAGGGCCCCTACGAGCAGTACTTC
TRBV4-1	17	TRBD1	NA	TRBJ2-2	CASSQMSRDSWTGELFF	TGCGCCAGCAGCCAAATGTCCCGGGACAGCTGGACCGGGGAGCTGTTTTTT
TRBV4-2	18	NA	NA	TRBJ2-1	CASSQDQGDSSPYNEQFF	TGTGCCAGCAGCCAAGATCAAGGAGACAGTAGCCCCTACAATGAGCAGTTCTTC
TRBV19	13	NA	NA	TRBJ2-7	CASSIGRGYEQYF	TGTGCCAGTAGTATTGGCAGGGGCTACGAGCAGTACTTC
TRBV2	12	NA	NA	TRBJ1-3	CASKSGRTTIYF	TGTGCCAGCAAGTCAGGCCGTACCACCATATATTTT
TRBV27	15	TRBD2	NA	TRBJ2-6	CASSSLASGANVLTF	TGTGCCAGCAGTTCACTAGCGTCTGGGGCCAACGTCCTGACTTTC
TRBV19	17	TRBD2	NA	TRBJ2-3	CASSIRLAGTMGDTQYF	TGTGCCAGTAGTATCCGGCTAGCGGGGACCATGGGGGATACGCAGTATTTT
TRBV7-2	14	NA	NA	TRBJ2-1	CASSPTVPGNEQFF	TGTGCCAGCAGCCCGACAGTTCCTGGGAATGAGCAGTTCTTC
TRBV9	12	NA	NA	TRBJ2-3	CASSQSTDTQYF	TGTGCCAGCAGCCAAAGCACAGATACGCAGTATTTT
TRBV6-1	14	TRBD1	NA	TRBJ2-1	CASSWDRTTNEQFF	TGTGCCAGCAGCTGGGACAGAACCACCAATGAGCAGTTCTTC
TRBV28	14	NA	once	TRBJ2-7	CASSFAGFPYEQYF	TGTGCCAGCAGTTTTGCGGGGTTTCCCTACGAGCAGTACTTC
TRBV29-1	14	NA	NA	TRBJ2-1	CSVEEVRVSNEQFF	TGCAGCGTTGAAGAGGTACGGGTTTCCAATGAGCAGTTCTTC
TRBV19	14	NA	once	TRBJ2-3	CASSIVLATDTQYF	TGTGCCAGTAGTATAGTTCTAGCCACAGATACGCAGTATTTT
TRBV2	14	NA	NA	TRBJ2-1	CASIGTASYNEQFF	TGTGCCAGCATTGGGACTGCTTCCTACAATGAGCAGTTCTTC
TRBV7-9	14	NA	NA	TRBJ1-1	CASSLAGGNTEAFF	TGTGCCAGCAGCTTAGCTGGCGGGAACACTGAAGCTTTCTTT
TRBV29-1	12	NA	few	TRBJ1-5	CSPGLSNQPQHF	TGCAGCCCGGGACTTTCCAATCAGCCCCAGCATTTT
TRBV7-3	13	TRBD1	NA	TRBJ1-5	CASSSGGNQPQHF	TGTGCCAGCAGCTCAGGGGGGAATCAGCCCCAGCATTTT
TRBV11-2	15	NA	NA	TRBJ1-1	CASSPEGMGGTEAFF	TGTGCCAGCAGCCCGGAGGGTATGGGGGGCACTGAAGCTTTCTTT
TRBV5-4	13	NA	NA	TRBJ1-6	CASSVAGDSPLHF	TGTGCCAGCAGCGTGGCAGGGGATTCACCCCTCCACTTT
TRBV30	14	TRBD1	once	TRBJ1-1	CAWRGQGRNTEAFF	TGTGCCTGGAGGGGACAGGGAAGGAACACTGAAGCTTTCTTT
TRBV5-1	13	NA	NA	TRBJ2-7	CASSHSGSYEQYF	TGCGCCAGCAGCCACTCGGGCTCCTACGAGCAGTACTTC
TRBV7-8	14	NA	NA	TRBJ1-1	CASSFNGGNTEAFF	TGTGCCAGCAGCTTTAACGGAGGGAACACTGAAGCTTTCTTT